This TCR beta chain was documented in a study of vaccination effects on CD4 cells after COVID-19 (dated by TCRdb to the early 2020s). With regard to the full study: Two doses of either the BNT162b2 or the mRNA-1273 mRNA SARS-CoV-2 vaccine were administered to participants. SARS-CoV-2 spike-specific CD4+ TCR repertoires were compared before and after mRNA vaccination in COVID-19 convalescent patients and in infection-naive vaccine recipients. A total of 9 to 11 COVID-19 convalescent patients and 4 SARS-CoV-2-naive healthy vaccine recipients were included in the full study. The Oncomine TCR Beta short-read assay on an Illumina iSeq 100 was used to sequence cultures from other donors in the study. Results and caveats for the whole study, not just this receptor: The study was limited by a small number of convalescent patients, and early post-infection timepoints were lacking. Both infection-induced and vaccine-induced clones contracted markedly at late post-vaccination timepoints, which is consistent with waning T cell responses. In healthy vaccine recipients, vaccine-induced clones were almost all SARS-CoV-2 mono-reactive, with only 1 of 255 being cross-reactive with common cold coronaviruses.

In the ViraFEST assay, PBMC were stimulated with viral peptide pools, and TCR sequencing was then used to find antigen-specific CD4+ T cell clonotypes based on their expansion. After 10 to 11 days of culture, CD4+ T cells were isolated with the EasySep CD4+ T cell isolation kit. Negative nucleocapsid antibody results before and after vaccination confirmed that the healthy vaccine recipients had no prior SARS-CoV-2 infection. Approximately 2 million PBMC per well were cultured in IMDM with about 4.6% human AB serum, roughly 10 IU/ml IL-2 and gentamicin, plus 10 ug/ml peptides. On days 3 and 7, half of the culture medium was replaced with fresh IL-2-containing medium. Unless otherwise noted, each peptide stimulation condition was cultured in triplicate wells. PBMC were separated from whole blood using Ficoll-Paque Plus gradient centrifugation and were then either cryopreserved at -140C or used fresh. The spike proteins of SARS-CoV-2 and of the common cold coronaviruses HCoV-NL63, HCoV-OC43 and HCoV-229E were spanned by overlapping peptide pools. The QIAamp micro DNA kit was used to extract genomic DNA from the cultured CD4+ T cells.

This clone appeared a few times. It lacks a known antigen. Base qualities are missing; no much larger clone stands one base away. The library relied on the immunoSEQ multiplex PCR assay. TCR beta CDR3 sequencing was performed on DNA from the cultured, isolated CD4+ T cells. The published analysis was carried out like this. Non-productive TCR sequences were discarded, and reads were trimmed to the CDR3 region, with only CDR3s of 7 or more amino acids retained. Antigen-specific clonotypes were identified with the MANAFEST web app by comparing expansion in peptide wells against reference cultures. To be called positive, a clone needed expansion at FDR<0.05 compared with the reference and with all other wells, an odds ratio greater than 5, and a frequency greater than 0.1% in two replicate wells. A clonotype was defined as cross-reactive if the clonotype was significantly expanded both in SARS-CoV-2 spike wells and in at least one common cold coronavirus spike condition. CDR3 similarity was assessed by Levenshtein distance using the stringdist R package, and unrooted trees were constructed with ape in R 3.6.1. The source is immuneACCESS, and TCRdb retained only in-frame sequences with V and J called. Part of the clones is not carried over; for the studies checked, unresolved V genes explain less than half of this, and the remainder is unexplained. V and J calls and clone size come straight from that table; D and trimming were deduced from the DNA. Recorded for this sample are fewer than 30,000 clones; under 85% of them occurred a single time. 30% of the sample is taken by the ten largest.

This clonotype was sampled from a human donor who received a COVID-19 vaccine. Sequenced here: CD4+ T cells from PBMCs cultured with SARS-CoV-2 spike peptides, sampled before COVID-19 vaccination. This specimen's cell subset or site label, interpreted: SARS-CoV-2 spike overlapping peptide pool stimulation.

The CDR3 has the sequence CASSPSTGRGYTF. The DNA sequence is given as TGTGCCAGCAGCCCTTCAACGGGCCGGGGCTACACCTTC. In this chain, TRBV12-3 or TRBV12-4 is recombined with TRBJ1-2; a confident D gene designation cannot be given. Including the terminal cysteine and phenylalanine, the CDR3 comprises 13 residues. Of the read, only the CDR3 DNA is kept; its 39 bases are in frame from base 1. The junction carries 16 bases between V and J, which are trimmed by 6 bases and 8 bases respectively.